This TCR beta chain was found in a study of cytomegalovirus exposure and HLA in healthy donors. Overall study context: The study's early data release held 80 million to 95 million unique TCRs from HLA-typed donors. Clustering assigned 70% to 90% of the roughly 420 genotyped donors to the Caucasian-associated ancestry cluster.

Comments on this clone: No antigen is known for it.

CDR3 size: 12 residues. From germline, CDR1 is MDHEN and CDR2 SYDVKM. V lost 5 bases and J 7 bases, leaving 9 bases between the germline ends. The primer mix had 60 Vbeta and 13 Jbeta primers. TCRdb keeps only in-frame clones here, not all; method: immunoSEQ multiplex PCR. The sample includes 150,000 or so clones, approximately 71% seen only once; the top ten take roughly 10%. Study results and limitations: Presence/absence analyses rested on an assumption that sequencing depth was roughly uniform across donors. An analysis done earlier found most TCR beta V segments productive about 87% or about 30% of the time.

Sequenced sample: PBMCs. This sequence joins TRBV28 and TRBJ2-1; D uncertain. The origin of this receptor is a young man in good health and CMV-seropositive. CDR3 region: CASSLFPNEQFF. The CDR3 coding sequence is TGTGCCAGCAGTCTTTTTCCTAATGAGCAGTTCTTC.